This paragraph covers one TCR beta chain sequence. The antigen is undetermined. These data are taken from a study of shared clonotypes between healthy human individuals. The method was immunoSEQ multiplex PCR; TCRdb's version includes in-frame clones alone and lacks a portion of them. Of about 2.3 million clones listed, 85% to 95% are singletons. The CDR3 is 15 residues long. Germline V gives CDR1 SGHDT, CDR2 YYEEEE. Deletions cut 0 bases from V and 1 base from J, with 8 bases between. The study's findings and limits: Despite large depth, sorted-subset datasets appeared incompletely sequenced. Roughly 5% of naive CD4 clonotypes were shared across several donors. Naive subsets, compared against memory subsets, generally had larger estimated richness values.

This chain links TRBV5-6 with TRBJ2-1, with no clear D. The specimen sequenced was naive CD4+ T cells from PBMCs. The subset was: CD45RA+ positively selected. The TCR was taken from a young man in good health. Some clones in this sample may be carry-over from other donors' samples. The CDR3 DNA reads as TGTGCCAGCAGCTTGGGCCCGGTTTCCTACAATGAGCAGTTCTTC. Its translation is CASSLGPVSYNEQFF.